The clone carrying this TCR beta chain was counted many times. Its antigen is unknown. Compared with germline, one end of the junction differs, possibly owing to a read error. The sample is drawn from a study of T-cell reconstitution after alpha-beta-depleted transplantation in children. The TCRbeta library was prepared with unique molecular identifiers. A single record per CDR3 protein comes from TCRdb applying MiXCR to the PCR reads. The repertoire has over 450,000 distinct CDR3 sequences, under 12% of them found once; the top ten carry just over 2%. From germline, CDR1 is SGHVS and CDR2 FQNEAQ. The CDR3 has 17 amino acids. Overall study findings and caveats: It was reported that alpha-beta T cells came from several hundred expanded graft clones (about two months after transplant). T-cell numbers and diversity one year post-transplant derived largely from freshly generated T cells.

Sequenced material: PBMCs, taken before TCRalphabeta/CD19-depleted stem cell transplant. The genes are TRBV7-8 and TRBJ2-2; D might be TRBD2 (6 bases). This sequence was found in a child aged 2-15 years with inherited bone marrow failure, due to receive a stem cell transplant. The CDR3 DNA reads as TGTGCCAGCAGCTGGGCCCCTTCGGGAGCGAAAACCGGGGAGCTGTTTTTT. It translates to CASSWAPSGAKTGELFF.